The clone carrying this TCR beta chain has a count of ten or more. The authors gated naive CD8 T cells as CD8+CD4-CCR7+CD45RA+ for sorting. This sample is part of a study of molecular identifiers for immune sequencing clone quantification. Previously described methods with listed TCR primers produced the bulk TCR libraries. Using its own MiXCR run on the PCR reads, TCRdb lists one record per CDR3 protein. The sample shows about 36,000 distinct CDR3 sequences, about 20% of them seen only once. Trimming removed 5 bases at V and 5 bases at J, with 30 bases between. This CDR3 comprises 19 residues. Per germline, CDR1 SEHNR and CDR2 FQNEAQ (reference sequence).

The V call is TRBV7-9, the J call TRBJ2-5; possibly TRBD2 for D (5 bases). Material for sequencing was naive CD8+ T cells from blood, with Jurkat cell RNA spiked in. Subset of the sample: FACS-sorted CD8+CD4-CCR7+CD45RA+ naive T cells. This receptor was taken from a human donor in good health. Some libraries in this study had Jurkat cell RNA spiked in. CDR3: CASSPRYGVQTNRRETQYF. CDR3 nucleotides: TGTGCCAGCAGCCCCCGGTACGGGGTCCAAACTAATCGCAGGGAGACCCAGTACTTC.